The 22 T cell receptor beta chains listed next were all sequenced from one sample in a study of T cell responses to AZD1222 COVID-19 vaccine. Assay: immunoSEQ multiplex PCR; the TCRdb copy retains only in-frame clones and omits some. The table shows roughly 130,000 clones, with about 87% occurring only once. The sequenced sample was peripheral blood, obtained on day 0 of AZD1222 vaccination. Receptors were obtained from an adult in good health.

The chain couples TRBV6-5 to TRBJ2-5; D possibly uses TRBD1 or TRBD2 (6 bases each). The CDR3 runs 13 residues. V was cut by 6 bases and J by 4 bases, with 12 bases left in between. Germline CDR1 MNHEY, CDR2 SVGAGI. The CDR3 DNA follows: TGTGCCAGCAGGCAGGGGCGGGGAGAGACCCAGTACTTC. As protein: CASRQGRGETQYF.

The CDR3 nucleotides are TGTGCCAGCAGCCTCCAAGCCAGTACGTGGTACGAGCAGTACTTC. Protein: CASSLQASTWYEQYF. This sequence joins TRBV4-2 and TRBJ2-7; the D is unclear. V dropped 4 bases and J dropped 4 bases, with 17 bases sitting between them. The CDR3 runs 15 residues. Germline lookup yields CDR1 LGHNA and CDR2 YNFKEQ.

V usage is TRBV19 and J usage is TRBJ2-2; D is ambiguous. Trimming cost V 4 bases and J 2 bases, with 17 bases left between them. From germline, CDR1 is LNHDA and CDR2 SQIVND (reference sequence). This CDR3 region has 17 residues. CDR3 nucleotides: TGTGCCAGTAGTAAGGAATCCGGGCAACCTAACACCGGGGAGCTGTTTTTT. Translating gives CASSKESGQPNTGELFF.

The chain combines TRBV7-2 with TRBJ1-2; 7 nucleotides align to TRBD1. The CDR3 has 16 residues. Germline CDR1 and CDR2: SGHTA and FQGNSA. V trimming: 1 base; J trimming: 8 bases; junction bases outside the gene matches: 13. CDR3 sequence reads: CASSLVTGAQGKGYTF. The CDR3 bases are TGTGCCAGCAGCTTAGTCACAGGGGCTCAGGGAAAGGGCTACACCTTC.

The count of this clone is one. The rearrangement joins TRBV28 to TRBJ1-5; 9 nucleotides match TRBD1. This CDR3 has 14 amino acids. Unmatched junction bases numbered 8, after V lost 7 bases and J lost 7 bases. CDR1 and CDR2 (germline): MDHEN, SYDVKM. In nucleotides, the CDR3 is TGTGCCAGCATTAAGACAGGGGGGGGACAGCCCCAGCATTTT. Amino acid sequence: CASIKTGGGQPQHF.

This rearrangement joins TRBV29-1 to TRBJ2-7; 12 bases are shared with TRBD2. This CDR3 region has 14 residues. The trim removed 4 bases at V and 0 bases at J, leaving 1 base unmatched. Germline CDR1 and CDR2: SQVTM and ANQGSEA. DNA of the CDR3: TGCAGCGTTGCGGGACTAGCGGGCTCCTACGAGCAGTACTTC. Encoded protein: CSVAGLAGSYEQYF.

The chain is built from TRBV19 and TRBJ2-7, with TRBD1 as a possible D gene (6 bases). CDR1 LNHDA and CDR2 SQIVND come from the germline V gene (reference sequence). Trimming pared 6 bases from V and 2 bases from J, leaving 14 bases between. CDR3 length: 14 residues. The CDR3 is CASRSRGKPYEQYF. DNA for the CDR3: TGTGCCAGTAGGTCCAGGGGAAAGCCCTACGAGCAGTACTTC. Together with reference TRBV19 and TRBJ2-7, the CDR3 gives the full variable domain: DGGITQSPKYLFRKEGQNVTLSCEQNLNHDAMYWYRQDPGQGLRLIYYSQIVNDFQKGDIAEGYSVSREKKESFPLTVTSAQKNPTAFYLCASRSRGKPYEQYFGPGTRLTVT.

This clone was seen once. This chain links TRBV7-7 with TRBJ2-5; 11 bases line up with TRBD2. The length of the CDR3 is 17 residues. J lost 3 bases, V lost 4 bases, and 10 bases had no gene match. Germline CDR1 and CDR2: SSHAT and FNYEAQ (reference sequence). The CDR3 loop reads CASSWEWLAGGEETQYF. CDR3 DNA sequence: TGTGCCAGCAGCTGGGAATGGTTAGCGGGAGGGGAAGAGACCCAGTACTTC.

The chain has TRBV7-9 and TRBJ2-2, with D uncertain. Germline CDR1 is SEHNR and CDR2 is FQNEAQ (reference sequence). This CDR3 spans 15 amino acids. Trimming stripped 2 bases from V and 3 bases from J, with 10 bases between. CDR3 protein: CASSLKAVDTGELFF. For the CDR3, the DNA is TGTGCCAGCAGCTTAAAGGCAGTTGACACCGGGGAGCTGTTTTTT.

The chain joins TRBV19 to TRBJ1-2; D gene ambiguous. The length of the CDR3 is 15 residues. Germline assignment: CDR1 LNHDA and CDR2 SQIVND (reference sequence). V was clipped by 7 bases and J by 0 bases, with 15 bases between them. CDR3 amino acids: CASIPSGSANYGYTF. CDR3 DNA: TGTGCCAGTATCCCCTCCGGCAGTGCTAACTATGGCTACACCTTC.

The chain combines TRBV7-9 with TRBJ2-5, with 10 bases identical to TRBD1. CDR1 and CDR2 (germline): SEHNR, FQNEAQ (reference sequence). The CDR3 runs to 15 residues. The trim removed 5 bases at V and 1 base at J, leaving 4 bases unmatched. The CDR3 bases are TGTGCCAGCAGCCCTCGGACAGGGGGCCAAGAGACCCAGTACTTC. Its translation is CASSPRTGGQETQYF.

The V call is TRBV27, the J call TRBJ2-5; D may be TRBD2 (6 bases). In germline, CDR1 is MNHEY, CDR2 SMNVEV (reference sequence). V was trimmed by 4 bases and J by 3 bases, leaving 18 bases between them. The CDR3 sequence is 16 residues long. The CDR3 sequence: CASSSLTGEAKETQYF. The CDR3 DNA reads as TGTGCCAGCAGTTCCCTAACCGGGGAGGCAAAAGAGACCCAGTACTTC.

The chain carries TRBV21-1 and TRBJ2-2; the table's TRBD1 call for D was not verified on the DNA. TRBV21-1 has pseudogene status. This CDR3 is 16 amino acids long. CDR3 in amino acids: CASSIPGQGSAGELFF. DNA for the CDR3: TGTGCCAGCAGCATACCGGGACAGGGAAGCGCCGGGGAGCTGTTTTTT.

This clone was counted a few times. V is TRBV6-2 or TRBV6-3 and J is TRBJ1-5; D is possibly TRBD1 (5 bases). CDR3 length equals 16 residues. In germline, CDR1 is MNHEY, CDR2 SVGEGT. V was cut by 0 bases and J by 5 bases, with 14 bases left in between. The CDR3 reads CASSYSSIRDDQPQHF. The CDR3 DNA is TGTGCCAGCAGTTACTCGAGCATCCGGGACGATCAGCCCCAGCATTTT.

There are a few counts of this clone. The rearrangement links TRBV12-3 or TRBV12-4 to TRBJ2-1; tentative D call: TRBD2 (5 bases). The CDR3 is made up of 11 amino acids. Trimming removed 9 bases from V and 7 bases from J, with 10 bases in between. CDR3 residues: CASIGENEQFF. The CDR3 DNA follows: TGTGCCAGTATTGGGGAGAATGAGCAGTTCTTC.

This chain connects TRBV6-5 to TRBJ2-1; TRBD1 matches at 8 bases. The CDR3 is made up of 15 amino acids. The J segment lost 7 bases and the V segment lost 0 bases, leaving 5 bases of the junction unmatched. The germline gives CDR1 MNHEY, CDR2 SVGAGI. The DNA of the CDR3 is TGTGCCAGCAGTTACTCCGTGACAGGGGTTAATGAGCAGTTCTTC. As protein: CASSYSVTGVNEQFF.

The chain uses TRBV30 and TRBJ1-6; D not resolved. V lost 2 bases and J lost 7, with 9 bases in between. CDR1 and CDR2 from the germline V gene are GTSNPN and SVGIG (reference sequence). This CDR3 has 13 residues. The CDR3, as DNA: TGTGCCTGGAGTCCAGGAACCAATTCACCCCTCCACTTT. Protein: CAWSPGTNSPLHF.

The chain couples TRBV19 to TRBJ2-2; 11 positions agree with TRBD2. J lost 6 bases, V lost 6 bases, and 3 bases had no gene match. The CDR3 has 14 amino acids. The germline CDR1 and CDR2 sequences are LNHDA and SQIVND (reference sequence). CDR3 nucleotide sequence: TGTGCCAGTAGCTCACTAGCGGGAGCCGGGGAGCTGTTTTTT. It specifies CASSSLAGAGELFF.

CDR3 DNA: TGTGCCAGCAGCTTACAGGGGACGTCCGGGGAGCTGTTTTTT. It translates to CASSLQGTSGELFF. The V and J genes are TRBV7-6 and TRBJ2-2; D is possibly TRBD1 (6 bases). This CDR3 region has 14 residues. The germline V and J ends were trimmed by 2 bases and 6 bases, with 10 bases remaining between them. CDR1 is SGHVS, CDR2 FNYEAQ, per germline.

CDR3 region: CASSSGTGVYQETQYF. CDR3 in DNA: TGTGCCAGCAGTTCGGGGACAGGGGTTTACCAAGAGACCCAGTACTTC. This chain connects TRBV28 to TRBJ2-5, with 10 nucleotides matching TRBD1. The length of the CDR3 is 16 residues. Looked up from germline, CDR1 is MDHEN and CDR2 is SYDVKM. Unmatched junction bases numbered 5, after V lost 4 bases and J lost 0 bases.

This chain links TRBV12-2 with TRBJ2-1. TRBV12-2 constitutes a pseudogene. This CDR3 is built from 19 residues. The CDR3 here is CASRLARNEEAGSWNEQFF. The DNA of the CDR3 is TGTGCAAGTCGCTTAGCTAGGAATGAGGAGGCAGGGTCGTGGAATGAGCAGTTCTTC.

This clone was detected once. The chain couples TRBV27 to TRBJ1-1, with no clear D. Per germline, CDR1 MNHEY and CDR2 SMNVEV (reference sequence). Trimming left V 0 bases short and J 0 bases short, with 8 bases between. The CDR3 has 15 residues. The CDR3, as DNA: TGTGCCAGCAGTTTATCGCAAGGGATGAACACTGAAGCTTTCTTT. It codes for CASSLSQGMNTEAFF.